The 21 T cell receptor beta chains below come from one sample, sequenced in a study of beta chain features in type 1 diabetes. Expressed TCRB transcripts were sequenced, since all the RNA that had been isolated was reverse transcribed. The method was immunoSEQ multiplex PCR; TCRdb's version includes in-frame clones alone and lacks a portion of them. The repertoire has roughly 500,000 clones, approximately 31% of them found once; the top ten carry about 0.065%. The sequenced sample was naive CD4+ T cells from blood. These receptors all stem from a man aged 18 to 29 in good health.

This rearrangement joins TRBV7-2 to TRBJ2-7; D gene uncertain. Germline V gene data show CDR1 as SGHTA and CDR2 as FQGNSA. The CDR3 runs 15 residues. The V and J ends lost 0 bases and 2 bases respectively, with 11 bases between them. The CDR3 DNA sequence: TGTGCCAGCAGCTTAGCGACGGGTCCCCCCTACGAGCAGTACTTC. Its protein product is CASSLATGPPYEQYF.

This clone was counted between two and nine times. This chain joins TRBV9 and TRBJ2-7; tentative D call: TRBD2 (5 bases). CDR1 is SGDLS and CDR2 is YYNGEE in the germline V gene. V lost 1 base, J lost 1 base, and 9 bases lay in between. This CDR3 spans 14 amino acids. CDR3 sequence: CASSVSAASYEQYF. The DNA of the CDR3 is TGTGCCAGCAGCGTATCAGCGGCTTCCTACGAGCAGTACTTC.

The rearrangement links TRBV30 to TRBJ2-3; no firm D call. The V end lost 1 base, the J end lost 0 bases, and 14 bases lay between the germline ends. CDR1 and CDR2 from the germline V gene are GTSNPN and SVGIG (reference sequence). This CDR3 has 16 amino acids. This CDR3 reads CAWSANAAMSTDTQYF. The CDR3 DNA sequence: TGTGCCTGGAGTGCCAATGCCGCAATGAGCACAGATACGCAGTATTTT.

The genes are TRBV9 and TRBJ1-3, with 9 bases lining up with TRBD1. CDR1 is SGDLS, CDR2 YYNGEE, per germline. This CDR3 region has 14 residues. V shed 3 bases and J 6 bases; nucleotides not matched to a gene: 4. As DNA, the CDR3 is TGTGCCAGCAGCGAGGGACAGGGAAAAAACACCATATATTTT. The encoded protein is CASSEGQGKNTIYF.

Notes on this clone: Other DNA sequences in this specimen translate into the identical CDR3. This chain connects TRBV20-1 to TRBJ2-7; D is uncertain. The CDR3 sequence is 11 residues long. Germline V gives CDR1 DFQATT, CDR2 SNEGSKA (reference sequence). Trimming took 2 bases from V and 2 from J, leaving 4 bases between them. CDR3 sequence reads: CSARLAYEQYF. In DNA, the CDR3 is TGCAGTGCTAGACTTGCCTACGAGCAGTACTTC.

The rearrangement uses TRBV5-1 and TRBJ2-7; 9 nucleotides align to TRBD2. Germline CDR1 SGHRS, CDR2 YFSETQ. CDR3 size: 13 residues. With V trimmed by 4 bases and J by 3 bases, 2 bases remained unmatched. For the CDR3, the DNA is TGCGCCAGCAGCCCTAGCGGGAACTACGAGCAGTACTTC. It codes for CASSPSGNYEQYF.

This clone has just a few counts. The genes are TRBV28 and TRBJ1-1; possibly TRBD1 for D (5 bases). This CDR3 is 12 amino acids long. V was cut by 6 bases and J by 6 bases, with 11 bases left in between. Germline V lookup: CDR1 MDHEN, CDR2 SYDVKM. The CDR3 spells CASRVPGPEAFF. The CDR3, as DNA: TGTGCCAGCAGGGTACCGGGACCTGAAGCTTTCTTT.

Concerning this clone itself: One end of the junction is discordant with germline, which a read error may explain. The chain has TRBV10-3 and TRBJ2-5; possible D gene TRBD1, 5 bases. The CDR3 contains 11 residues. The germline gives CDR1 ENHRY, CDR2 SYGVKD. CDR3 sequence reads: CALSLQGTQYF. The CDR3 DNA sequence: TGTGCCCTCAGCCTCCAGGGTACCCAGTACTTC.

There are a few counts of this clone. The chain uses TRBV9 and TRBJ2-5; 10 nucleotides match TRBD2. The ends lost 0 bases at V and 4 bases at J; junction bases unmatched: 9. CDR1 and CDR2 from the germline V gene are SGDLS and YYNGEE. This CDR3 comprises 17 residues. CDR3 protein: CASSVGFGLAVGETQYF. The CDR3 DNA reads TGTGCCAGCAGCGTAGGTTTCGGACTAGCGGTTGGAGAGACCCAGTACTTC.

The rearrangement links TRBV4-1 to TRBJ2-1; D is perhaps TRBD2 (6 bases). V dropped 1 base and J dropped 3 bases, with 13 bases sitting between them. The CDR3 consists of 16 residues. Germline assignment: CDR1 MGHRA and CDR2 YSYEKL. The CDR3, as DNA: TGCGCCAGCAGCCAAGTGGGGCTAGCGCGCTACAATGAGCAGTTCTTC. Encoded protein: CASSQVGLARYNEQFF.

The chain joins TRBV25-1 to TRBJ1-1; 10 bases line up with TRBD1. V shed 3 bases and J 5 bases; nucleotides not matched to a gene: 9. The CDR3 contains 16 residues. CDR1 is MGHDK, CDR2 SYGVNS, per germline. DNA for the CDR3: TGTGCCAGCAGTGACACCCGGGACAGGGGAAAAACTGAAGCTTTCTTT. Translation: CASSDTRDRGKTEAFF.

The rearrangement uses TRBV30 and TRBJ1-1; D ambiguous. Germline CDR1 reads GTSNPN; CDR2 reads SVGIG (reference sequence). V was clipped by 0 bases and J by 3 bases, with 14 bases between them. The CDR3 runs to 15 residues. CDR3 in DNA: TGTGCCTGGAGTGTATTAGATTATCCGGACACTGAAGCTTTCTTT. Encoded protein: CAWSVLDYPDTEAFF.

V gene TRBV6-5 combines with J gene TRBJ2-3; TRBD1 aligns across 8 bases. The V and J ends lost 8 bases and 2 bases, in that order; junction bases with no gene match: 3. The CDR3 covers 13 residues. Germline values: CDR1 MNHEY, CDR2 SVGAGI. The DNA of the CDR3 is TGTGCCAGCCAGGGGGCCCTCACAGATACGCAGTATTTT. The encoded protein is CASQGALTDTQYF.

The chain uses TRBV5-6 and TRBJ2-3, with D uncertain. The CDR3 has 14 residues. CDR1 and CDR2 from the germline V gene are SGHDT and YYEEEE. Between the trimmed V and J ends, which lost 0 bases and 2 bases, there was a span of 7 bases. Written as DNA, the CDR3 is TGTGCCAGCAGCTTGGGAGTTTTCACAGATACGCAGTATTTT. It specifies CASSLGVFTDTQYF.

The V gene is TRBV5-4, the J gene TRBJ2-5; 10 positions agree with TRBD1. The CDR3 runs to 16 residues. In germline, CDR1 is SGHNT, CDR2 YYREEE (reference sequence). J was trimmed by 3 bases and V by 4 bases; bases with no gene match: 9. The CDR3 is CASSTDRGRWEETQYF. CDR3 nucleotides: TGTGCCAGCAGCACTGACAGGGGGCGATGGGAAGAGACCCAGTACTTC.

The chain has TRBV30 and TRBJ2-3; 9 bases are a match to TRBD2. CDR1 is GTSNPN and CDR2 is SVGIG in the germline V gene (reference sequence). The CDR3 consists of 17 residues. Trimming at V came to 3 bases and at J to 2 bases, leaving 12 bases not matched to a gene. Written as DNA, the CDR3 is TGTGCCTGGAGCGACGTCGGACTAGCGATAGTCACAGATACGCAGTATTTT. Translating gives CAWSDVGLAIVTDTQYF.

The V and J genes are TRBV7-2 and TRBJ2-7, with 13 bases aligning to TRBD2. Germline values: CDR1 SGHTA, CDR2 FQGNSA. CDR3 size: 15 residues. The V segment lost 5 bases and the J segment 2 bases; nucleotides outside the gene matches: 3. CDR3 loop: CASSRGLAGTYEQYF. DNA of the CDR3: TGTGCCAGCAGCCGGGGACTAGCGGGAACCTACGAGCAGTACTTC.

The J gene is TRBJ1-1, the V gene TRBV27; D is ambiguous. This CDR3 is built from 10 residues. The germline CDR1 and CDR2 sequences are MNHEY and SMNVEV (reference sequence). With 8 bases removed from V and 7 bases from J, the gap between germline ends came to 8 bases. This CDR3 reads CASGRREAFF. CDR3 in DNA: TGTGCCAGCGGACGGCGTGAAGCTTTCTTT.

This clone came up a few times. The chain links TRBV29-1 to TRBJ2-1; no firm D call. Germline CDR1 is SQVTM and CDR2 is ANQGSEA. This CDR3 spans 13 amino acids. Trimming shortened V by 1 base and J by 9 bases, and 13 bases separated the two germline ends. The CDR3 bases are TGCAGCGTTGAAGGTCGTTTTACGAGTGAGCAGTTCTTC. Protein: CSVEGRFTSEQFF.

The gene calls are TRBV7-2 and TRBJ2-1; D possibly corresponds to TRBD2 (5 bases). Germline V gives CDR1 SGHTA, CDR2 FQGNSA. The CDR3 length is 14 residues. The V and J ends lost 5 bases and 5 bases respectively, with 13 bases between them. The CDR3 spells CASSHARGNNEQFF. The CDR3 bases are TGTGCCAGCAGCCATGCTCGAGGGAACAATGAGCAGTTCTTC.

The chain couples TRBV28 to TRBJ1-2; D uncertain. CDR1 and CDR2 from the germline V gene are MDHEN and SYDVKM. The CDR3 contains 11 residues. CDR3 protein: CAALGPYGYTF. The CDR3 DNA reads TGTGCAGCACTCGGTCCGTATGGCTACACCTTC.